This TCR beta chain appears in the sequencing data of a study of blood T cell repertoires in COVID-19. Only in-frame clones appear in the TCRdb table, and some are missing; sequencing was by immunoSEQ multiplex PCR. Found here are roughly 100,000 clones, 85% of them singletons; the top ten hold 1.5% to 2%. CDR1 LGHNA and CDR2 YNFKEQ come from the germline V gene. The ends were cut back, 1 base at V and 5 bases at J, with 12 bases in the middle. This CDR3 spans 15 amino acids. The origin of this receptor is a woman in her 70s with active or convalescent COVID-19. Sequencing input: peripheral blood. The chain links TRBV4-2 to TRBJ1-5; D is undetermined. CDR3 sequence: CASSQVFSPDQPQHF. CDR3 nucleotide sequence: TGTGCCAGCAGCCAAGTCTTCTCTCCCGATCAGCCCCAGCATTTT.